This TCR beta chain was observed in a study of cytomegalovirus exposure and HLA in healthy donors. Amplification used 60 Vbeta primers and 13 Jbeta primers. The table came from immunoSEQ multiplex PCR; TCRdb's copy has only in-frame clones and leaves some out. The data hold 95,000 to 110,000 clones, with around 72% observed a single time. CDR1 is SGDLS, CDR2 YYNGEE, per germline. The CDR3 runs 16 residues. The V gene lost 3 bases and the J gene lost 4 bases, with 17 bases spanning the gap. The sequence came from a woman aged 40 to 49 in good health and CMV-seropositive. Sequenced input: PBMCs. J is TRBJ2-1 and V is TRBV9; tentatively, D is TRBD1 (6 bases). This chain's CDR3 is CASSGSPGQQYNEQFF. The DNA for the CDR3 is TGTGCCAGCAGCGGAAGCCCCGGACAGCAATACAATGAGCAGTTCTTC.